This passage covers 23 T cell receptor beta chains from one sample sequenced in a study of T-cell memory formation after mild COVID-19. TCRdb fed the 5' RACE reads into MiXCR, producing one record per CDR3 protein. This sample carries over 300,000 distinct CDR3 sequences, around 20% of them seen once, and the ten largest clones take around 23%. The sequenced sample was PBMCs or a T cell subset sorted from them (not recorded which). The receptor set was obtained from a man younger than 35 who had mild COVID-19 (a few samples of this study predate the infection). Cell type and time point are not known.

This clonotype has a count of ten or more. The V gene is TRBV7-6, the J gene TRBJ2-1; the match to TRBD1 covers 9 bases. V shed 4 bases and J 7 bases; nucleotides not matched to a gene: 2. Germline V CDR1 and CDR2: SGHVS, FNYEAQ. This CDR3 has 13 residues. The chain's CDR3 is CASSSGTGNEQFF. CDR3 nucleotides: TGTGCCAGCAGCTCTGGGACAGGGAATGAGCAGTTCTTC.

This clonotype was seen more than once but under ten times. The chain combines TRBV20-1 with TRBJ1-1; a weak D match, TRBD1 (6 bases). With 4 bases removed from V and 5 bases from J, the gap between germline ends came to 17 bases. The germline gives CDR1 DFQATT, CDR2 SNEGSKA (reference sequence). The CDR3 loop spans 14 amino acids. The DNA of the CDR3 is TGCAGTGCTAAGCCGGGACATCGAAGGACTGAAGCTTTCTTT. Translating it yields CSAKPGHRRTEAFF.

The chain is built from TRBV20-1 and TRBJ2-5; a possible D gene is TRBD2 (6 bases). The CDR3 consists of 13 residues. Germline V gene lookup returns CDR1 DFQATT and CDR2 SNEGSKA (reference sequence). CDR3 loop: CSFSRDSRKTQYF. In DNA form, the CDR3 reads TGCAGCTTTTCGCGGGACTCCCGAAAGACCCAGTACTTC.

The chain recombines TRBV12-3 or TRBV12-4 with TRBJ2-1; TRBD1 aligns across 8 bases. The CDR3 is 13 amino acids. Trimming at V came to 7 bases and at J to 4 bases, leaving 3 bases not matched to a gene. The CDR3 nucleotides are TGTGCCAGCAACAGGGGGTGGTACAATGAGCAGTTCTTC. The encoded protein is CASNRGWYNEQFF.

This clonotype was counted between two and nine times. The genes are TRBV6-1 and TRBJ1-5; D is unclear. The germline CDR1 and CDR2 sequences are MNHNS and SASEGT. V was shortened by 7 bases and J by 2 bases, with 12 bases between the two germline ends. The CDR3 is 14 amino acids. As DNA, the CDR3 is TGTGCCAGCACCCTTGGGGTTGGCAATCAGCCCCAGCATTTT. This gives the protein CASTLGVGNQPQHF.

In its sample, this clonotype was seen many times. The chain links TRBV6-2 or TRBV6-3 to TRBJ2-3; TRBD2 matches 8 bases. With V trimmed by 4 bases and J by 10 bases, 4 bases remained unmatched. CDR3 length: 12 amino acids. Germline V gene data show CDR1 as MNHEY and CDR2 as SVGEGT. The CDR3, as DNA: TGTGCCAGCAGTTCCAGCGGGGGCCCGCAGTATTTT. Translated, it gives CASSSSGGPQYF.

This clonotype turned up a few times. The V gene is TRBV7-2, the J gene TRBJ2-2; D call uncertain. Germline assignment: CDR1 SGHTA and CDR2 FQGNSA. The CDR3 sequence is 13 residues long. Deletions cut 5 bases from V and 8 bases from J, with 12 bases between. CDR3 residues: CASSPRAQGELFF. The CDR3 DNA follows: TGTGCCAGCAGCCCCCGGGCCCAGGGGGAGCTGTTTTTT.

V is TRBV5-1 and J is TRBJ2-2; 9 bases match TRBD1. Germline CDR1 SGHRS, CDR2 YFSETQ. The CDR3 contains 14 residues. V lost 5 bases to trimming and J lost 5 bases; unmatched junction nucleotides: 4. CDR3 residues: CASRRDRVTGELFF. DNA for the CDR3: TGCGCCAGCAGGCGGGACAGGGTGACCGGGGAGCTGTTTTTT.

The gene calls are TRBV7-2 and TRBJ1-4, with D uncertain. This CDR3 is 15 amino acids long. The germline V gene encodes CDR1 SGHTA and CDR2 FQGNSA. Deletions cut 6 bases from V and 5 bases from J, with 16 bases between. This CDR3 is CASRPQGARNEKLFF. As DNA, the CDR3 is TGTGCCAGCAGACCCCAAGGAGCCCGAAATGAAAAACTGTTTTTT. The complete variable domain, with remaining parts taken from reference TRBV7-2 and TRBJ1-4, reads GAGVSQSPSNKVTEKGKDVELRCDPISGHTALYWYRQSLGQGLEFLIYFQGNSAPDKSGLPSDRFSAERTGGSVSTLTIQRTQQEDSAVYLCASRPQGARNEKLFFGSGTQLSVL.

V is TRBV5-1 and J is TRBJ2-1, with 9 bases that match TRBD2. Germline CDR1 reads SGHRS; CDR2 reads YFSETQ. The CDR3 covers 15 residues. V trimming: 3 bases; J trimming: 6 bases; junction bases outside the gene matches: 7. The CDR3 reads CASSWGGGAVNEQFF. The DNA of the CDR3 is TGCGCCAGCAGCTGGGGCGGGGGGGCTGTCAATGAGCAGTTCTTC.

The chain joins TRBV20-1 to TRBJ2-3, with 9 positions matching TRBD2. The CDR3 extends over 15 amino acids. V shed 3 bases and J 6 bases; nucleotides not matched to a gene: 10. Germline V CDR1 and CDR2: DFQATT, SNEGSKA (reference sequence). CDR3 sequence: CSASQSSGEVDTQYF. The CDR3 DNA follows: TGCAGTGCTAGTCAGTCTAGCGGGGAGGTTGATACGCAGTATTTT.

This sequence joins TRBV7-2 and TRBJ2-5, with D tentatively TRBD2 (6 bases). V lost 5 bases and J 5 bases, leaving 18 bases between the germline ends. The CDR3 sequence is 15 residues long. Germline CDR1 reads SGHTA; CDR2 reads FQGNSA. CDR3 nucleotides: TGTGCCAGCAGCCCCTACGGGGGTATGGGGGAGACCCAGTACTTC. Its translation is CASSPYGGMGETQYF. Combining the CDR3 with reference TRBV7-2 and TRBJ2-5 gives the whole variable domain GAGVSQSPSNKVTEKGKDVELRCDPISGHTALYWYRQSLGQGLEFLIYFQGNSAPDKSGLPSDRFSAERTGGSVSTLTIQRTQQEDSAVYLCASSPYGGMGETQYFGPGTRLLVL.

This clonotype has more than one count but fewer than ten. The rearrangement uses TRBV4-1 and TRBJ2-1, with a possible D match to TRBD2 (5 bases). V was shortened by 8 bases and J by 0 bases, with 8 bases between the two germline ends. Germline V gene sequence: CDR1 MGHRA, CDR2 YSYEKL. The CDR3 spans 13 residues. This chain's CDR3 is CASRGSSYNEQFF. In nucleotides, the CDR3 is TGCGCCAGCCGGGGTAGCTCCTACAATGAGCAGTTCTTC.

This clonotype was seen repeatedly, ten times or more. This rearrangement joins TRBV7-2 to TRBJ2-3; 8 bases match TRBD1. CDR3 length: 13 amino acids. Germline values: CDR1 SGHTA, CDR2 FQGNSA. V dropped 5 bases and J dropped 14; count of bases not matched to a gene: 12. CDR3: CASSILQGVVLYF. CDR3 nucleotides: TGTGCCAGCAGCATACTACAGGGGGTAGTTCTGTATTTT.

CDR3 in DNA: TGTGCCAGCAGGCTCCCGGGACAGGACGGCTACACCTTC. Encoded protein: CASRLPGQDGYTF. This chain uses TRBV6-1 with TRBJ1-2; the match to TRBD1 covers 8 bases. The ends lost 6 bases at V and 8 bases at J; junction bases unmatched: 8. The CDR3 spans 13 residues. Germline CDR1 and CDR2: MNHNS and SASEGT.

The V call is TRBV4-2, the J call TRBJ1-5, with 11 bases aligning to TRBD1. The CDR3 loop spans 14 amino acids. Germline CDR1 is LGHNA and CDR2 is YNFKEQ. J lost 6 bases, V lost 3 bases, and 1 base had no gene match. The CDR3 nucleotides read TGTGCCAGCAGCCAGGACAGGGGGCTTCAGCCCCAGCATTTT. This codes for CASSQDRGLQPQHF.

This clonotype was detected only a few times. The chain combines TRBV6-5 with TRBJ2-5; D call uncertain. This CDR3 has 16 amino acids. CDR1 and CDR2 from the germline V gene are MNHEY and SVGAGI. With 5 bases removed from V and 0 bases from J, the gap between germline ends came to 16 bases. The CDR3: CASSPDPPWNQETQYF. The CDR3 DNA follows: TGTGCCAGCAGTCCCGATCCCCCCTGGAACCAAGAGACCCAGTACTTC.

This rearrangement joins TRBV7-2 to TRBJ2-2; D may correspond to TRBD1 or TRBD2 (5 bases each). The CDR3 spans 15 residues. Germline loops: CDR1 SGHTA, CDR2 FQGNSA. Trimming stripped 3 bases from V and 3 bases from J, with 11 bases between. CDR3 region: CASSFQGVDTGELFF. The CDR3 nucleotides are TGTGCCAGCAGCTTTCAGGGAGTGGACACCGGGGAGCTGTTTTTT.

The V and J genes are TRBV5-1 and TRBJ2-5; weak D call: TRBD2 (6 bases). Germline CDR1 SGHRS, CDR2 YFSETQ. This CDR3 spans 15 amino acids. V dropped 4 bases and J dropped 4 bases, with 17 bases sitting between them. The DNA of the CDR3 is TGCGCCAGCAGCCCACTCGGAGGGGCGGGAGAGACCCAGTACTTC. This encodes CASSPLGGAGETQYF. The whole variable domain, remainder taken from reference TRBV5-1 and TRBJ2-5, is KAGVTQTPRYLIKTRGQQVTLSCSPISGHRSVSWYQQTPGQGLQFLFEYFSETQRNKGNFPGRFSGRQFSNSRSEMNVSTLELGDSALYLCASSPLGGAGETQYFGPGTRLLVL.

The V gene is TRBV5-1, the J gene TRBJ2-2; TRBD1 matches 7 bases. The CDR3 length is 14 residues. CDR1 and CDR2 (germline): SGHRS, YFSETQ. J gave up 6 bases and V 4 bases, and 6 bases lay outside the gene matches. CDR3 nucleotides: TGCGCCAGCAGCACCTCCGGGACAGCCGGGGAGCTGTTTTTT. It yields the protein CASSTSGTAGELFF.

The table lists this clonotype with many counts. V gene TRBV7-9 combines with J gene TRBJ2-1; 9 bases are a match to TRBD2. The CDR3 length is 15 residues. Germline V gene data show CDR1 as SEHNR and CDR2 as FQNEAQ (reference sequence). V shed 1 base, J shed 4 bases, and the junction held 2 bases outside the gene matches. CDR3: CASSLGLAEYNEQFF. The CDR3 DNA is TGTGCCAGCAGCTTAGGACTAGCGGAATACAATGAGCAGTTCTTC.

This sequence joins TRBV10-3 and TRBJ2-7; 8 nucleotides agree with TRBD1. The V gene end was trimmed by 2 bases and the J gene end by 7 bases; junction bases not matched to a gene: 4. The CDR3 has 13 residues. Germline-derived CDR1 and CDR2 are ENHRY and SYGVKD. CDR3 in amino acids: CAISETGGWEQYF. The CDR3, as DNA: TGTGCCATCAGTGAGACAGGGGGATGGGAGCAGTACTTC.

This clonotype appeared a single time. The rearrangement uses TRBV7-2 and TRBJ2-3; TRBD2 matches at 8 bases. V was clipped by 0 bases and J by 6 bases; unmatched bases: 8. CDR1 and CDR2 from the germline V gene are SGHTA and FQGNSA. This CDR3 contains 16 residues. For the CDR3, the DNA is TGTGCCAGCAGCTTAGCTTGGACGGGGGGGCCCGATACGCAGTATTTT. Encoded protein: CASSLAWTGGPDTQYF.